This T cell receptor beta chain was captured by sequencing in a study of T cell clonotyping in hematopoietic cell transplantation. About the research overall: Recipients' pretransplant samples followed cytoreduction.

Sequencing used immunoSEQ multiplex PCR; TCRdb keeps in-frame clones, though not all of them. Of roughly 80,000 clones listed, roughly 95% are singletons. Worth noting for this clone: Its antigen is currently unknown.

The CDR3 covers 15 residues. The trim removed 0 bases at V and 7 bases at J, leaving 8 bases unmatched. Looked up from germline, CDR1 is SGHNT and CDR2 is YYREEE (reference sequence). As for time point: recipient sample about 28 days before transplant, after cytoreduction. Points from the study as a whole: After transplant, recipient diversity fell while pathologically expanded clonotypes grew through day 180.

The rearrangement joins TRBV5-4 to TRBJ2-3; the match to TRBD2 covers 7 bases. Sequenced material: peripheral blood mononuclear cells, taken before stem cell transplant. This clonotype originated in a woman aged 45 to 65 with acute myeloid leukemia. Some clones in this sample may be carry-over from other donors' samples. Here the CDR3 reads CASSLAGGGINTQYF. The CDR3 DNA reads as TGTGCCAGCAGCTTGGCTGGCGGGGGTATTAATACGCAGTATTTT.